The clone carrying this T cell receptor (beta chain) was found once. This record comes from a study of blood T cell repertoires in COVID-19. In the authors' methods: Estimates of nucleated cell counts were drawn from the amplification of reference gene primers. The assay was immunoSEQ multiplex PCR, and TCRdb's table has in-frame clones only and misses some. V and J calls and clone size follow that table, whereas D and trimming were derived from the DNA. The sample includes more than 300,000 clones, approximately 90% of them seen just once. The V gene lost 2 bases and the J gene lost 4 bases, with 15 bases spanning the gap. The CDR3 covers 16 residues. Germline V CDR1 and CDR2: MNHNS, SASEGT.

The rearrangement joins TRBV6-1 to TRBJ1-5, with TRBD1 as a possible D gene (6 bases). Material for sequencing was PBMCs or T cells enriched from blood (not recorded which). The clonotype was recovered from a woman in her twenties or thirties who had been exposed to COVID-19. DNA for the CDR3: TGTGCCAGCAGTGAAAATTTTGGGGGCGGGAATCAGCCCCAGCATTTT. Encoded protein: CASSENFGGGNQPQHF.